This T cell receptor beta chain was obtained from a study of blood T cell repertoires in COVID-19. Study-wide background: The samples span acute and convalescent COVID-19 from the United States, Italy and Spain.

The method was immunoSEQ multiplex PCR; TCRdb's version includes in-frame clones alone and lacks a portion of them. The repertoire holds a few hundred thousand clones, with 83% as singletons. Germline V gene lookup returns CDR1 SGHTA and CDR2 FQGNSA. V was pared by 7 bases and J by 4 bases, with 13 bases between. This CDR3 spans 13 amino acids. This clone was seen a single time. The chain couples TRBV7-2 to TRBJ1-1, with a weak D call TRBD1 (5 bases). Sequenced sample: PBMCs or T cells enriched from blood (not recorded which). The clonotype originates from a woman in her fifties or sixties who had recovered from COVID-19. CDR3 loop: CASNGGLGTEAFF. CDR3 DNA sequence: TGTGCCAGCAACGGGGGGTTGGGCACTGAAGCTTTCTTT.